What follows is one T cell receptor (beta chain) and its context. This record belongs to a study of control samples from healthy donors and cancer patients. Between the trimmed V and J ends, which lost 0 bases and 1 base, there was a span of 6 bases. The CDR3 is 15 residues long. CDR1 and CDR2 (germline): MNHEY, SVGEGT. The assay was immunoSEQ multiplex PCR, and TCRdb's table has in-frame clones only and misses some. There are approximately 50,000 clones in the sample; approximately 90% occur only once, and around 0.78% lies in the top ten. V gene TRBV6-2 or TRBV6-3 combines with J gene TRBJ2-2; no clear D. Sequenced sample: PBMCs. The receptor comes from a man between 25 and 39 years old with colorectal cancer. The CDR3 nucleotides read TGTGCCAGCAGTTACTCATCCTTGAACACCGGGGAGCTGTTTTTT. Its translation is CASSYSSLNTGELFF.